This entry concerns a single T cell receptor beta chain. Its antigen is as yet unknown. A much larger clone sits a single nucleotide away, making a read error possible. CDR3 length equals 13 residues. Germline values: CDR1 MNHEY, CDR2 SVGAGI. The J segment lost 4 bases and the V segment lost 5 bases, leaving 4 bases of the junction unmatched. TCRdb re-derived calls from the multiplex PCR reads in MiXCR, one entry per CDR3 protein. The sample comprises approximately 190,000 distinct CDR3 sequences, approximately 33% of which are singletons, and roughly 4.3% rests with the top ten. The lymph nodes were axillary draining lymph nodes from breast cancer patients. The entry originates in a study of breast tumors, draining lymph nodes, adjacent tissues. Study-wide findings and caveats: Data fit most tumor T cells coming from lymph node, expanding in tumor. Tumor TCR diversity was below lymph nodes but above nontumor tissue.

This chain joins TRBV6-5 and TRBJ1-2; TRBD1 matches at 7 bases. Sequences were obtained from axillary lymph node tissue. The clonotype was recovered from a female donor with breast cancer. Some clones in this sample may be carry-over from other donors' samples. The CDR3 reads CASSHRQGYGYTF. Written as DNA, the CDR3 is TGTGCCAGCAGTCACAGACAGGGCTATGGCTACACCTTC.